The next 24 T cell receptor beta chains were all read from a single sample in a study of blood T cell repertoires in COVID-19. Generated by immunoSEQ multiplex PCR, the TCRdb table keeps only in-frame clones and is missing some. This sample carries about 100,000 clones, 70% to 90% of them seen once, and the ten largest clones take around 2%. Sequencing was done on a sample of peripheral blood. Receptors originate from a human donor in a cohort sampled during active COVID-19.

The chain is built from TRBV6-6 and TRBJ2-3, with D maybe TRBD2 (6 bases). The CDR3 is 13 residues long. V was clipped by 5 bases and J by 5 bases, with 11 bases between them. Germline CDR1 is MNHNY and CDR2 is SVGAGI (reference sequence). As DNA, the CDR3 is TGTGCCAGCAGTGGCCTGGGGGGAGATACGCAGTATTTT. Amino acids: CASSGLGGDTQYF.

The DNA of the CDR3 is TGCAGCGTTGCTCAGGGAAATGAAAAACTGTTTTTT. As protein: CSVAQGNEKLFF. This chain uses TRBV29-1 with TRBJ1-4; possibly TRBD1 for D (5 bases). Germline V gene data show CDR1 as SQVTM and CDR2 as ANQGSEA. V was shortened by 4 bases and J by 5 bases, with 8 bases between the two germline ends. This CDR3 has 12 residues.

This CDR3 is CASSLDGGMRYGNTIYF. The CDR3 region has the DNA TGCGCCAGCAGCTTGGACGGCGGAATGCGCTATGGAAACACCATATATTTT. J is TRBJ1-3 and V is TRBV5-1; D is unclear. Germline CDR1 is SGHRS and CDR2 is YFSETQ. The CDR3 is 17 residues long. Trimming shortened V by 0 bases and J by 3 bases, and 16 bases separated the two germline ends.

The chain links TRBV28 to TRBJ2-7, with 8 bases fitting TRBD1. This CDR3 spans 16 amino acids. Unmatched junction bases numbered 12, after V lost 7 bases and J lost 1 base. CDR1 is MDHEN and CDR2 is SYDVKM in the germline V gene. The CDR3 protein is CASTRTGRGRSYEQYF. In nucleotides, the CDR3 is TGTGCCAGCACCCGGACAGGGAGAGGTCGATCCTACGAGCAGTACTTC.

This chain links TRBV6-5 with TRBJ2-5, with unresolved D. The CDR3 contains 13 residues. The germline gives CDR1 MNHEY, CDR2 SVGAGI. V was pared by 4 bases and J by 2 bases, with 8 bases between. The CDR3 nucleotides are TGTGCCAGCAGTTGGGCCGGACAAGAGACCCAGTACTTC. This encodes CASSWAGQETQYF.

This chain uses TRBV27 with TRBJ1-6; the D is unclear. With 2 bases removed from V and 14 bases from J, the gap between germline ends came to 13 bases. The CDR3 loop spans 13 amino acids. Germline assignment: CDR1 MNHEY and CDR2 SMNVEV (reference sequence). The CDR3 spells CASSLLLAGALHF. The DNA for the CDR3 is TGTGCCAGCAGTTTACTCCTGGCCGGGGCCCTCCACTTT.

The chain combines TRBV30 with TRBJ1-3; D is unclear. Trimming took off 5 bases at V and 0 bases at J, with 11 bases between the two ends. CDR1 is GTSNPN, CDR2 SVGIG, per germline (reference sequence). There are 14 residues in the CDR3. The CDR3 region is CAWHAGSSGNTIYF. The CDR3 DNA sequence: TGTGCCTGGCACGCGGGGAGCTCTGGAAACACCATATATTTT.

The chain carries TRBV12-3 or TRBV12-4 and TRBJ1-1; a possible D gene is TRBD1 (6 bases). V was shortened by 8 bases and J by 12 bases, with 16 bases between the two germline ends. The CDR3 is 11 amino acids. The CDR3 here is CASSSTGYSFF. CDR3 coding DNA: TGTGCCAGCTCTAGCACAGGGTATTCTTTCTTT.

The V gene is TRBV28, the J gene TRBJ1-1, with a weak D call TRBD1 (5 bases). The CDR3 totals 15 residues. Trimming removed 3 bases at V and 1 base at J, with 12 bases between. CDR1 is MDHEN and CDR2 is SYDVKM in the germline V gene. The CDR3: CASSFLRGKNTEAFF. In DNA, the CDR3 is TGTGCCAGCAGTTTTTTACGGGGGAAGAACACTGAAGCTTTCTTT.

The chain is built from TRBV5-6 and TRBJ1-6; TRBD1 agrees at 9 bases. CDR1 is SGHDT and CDR2 is YYEEEE in the germline V gene. V was clipped by 0 bases and J by 9 bases; unmatched bases: 7. The CDR3 is 16 residues long. The CDR3 bases are TGTGCCAGCAGCTTGGGGACGGGACAGGGCAGTTCACCCCTCCACTTT. It is translated as CASSLGTGQGSSPLHF.

V usage is TRBV29-1 and J usage is TRBJ1-4; tentatively, D is TRBD1 (5 bases). CDR3 length: 14 amino acids. V was pared by 4 bases and J by 5 bases, with 14 bases between. Per germline, CDR1 SQVTM and CDR2 ANQGSEA. The CDR3 bases are TGCAGCGTTGGAGCAGGGTTTCCGAATGAAAAACTGTTTTTT. Translated, it gives CSVGAGFPNEKLFF.

This clone was counted once. The chain links TRBV24-1 to TRBJ2-1; 8 bases align to TRBD1. The CDR3 is made up of 16 amino acids. The V gene end was trimmed by 3 bases and the J gene end by 6 bases; junction bases not matched to a gene: 9. Germline CDR1 reads KGHDR; CDR2 reads SFDVKD. CDR3 sequence: CATSDPRTGSVNEQFF. CDR3 in DNA: TGTGCCACCAGTGATCCCCGGACAGGGAGCGTCAATGAGCAGTTCTTC.

This rearrangement joins TRBV7-2 to TRBJ2-3, with TRBD1 matching 7 bases. Per germline, CDR1 SGHTA and CDR2 FQGNSA. Trimming removed 2 bases from V and 0 bases from J; junction bases left unmatched: 11. This CDR3 spans 18 amino acids. The CDR3 loop reads CASSLRQGGGFSTDTQYF. The CDR3 DNA reads as TGTGCCAGCAGCTTAAGACAGGGTGGAGGCTTCAGCACAGATACGCAGTATTTT.

This clone was seen only once. This chain uses TRBV15 with TRBJ2-2; possible D gene TRBD1, 5 bases. V lost 6 bases and J lost 5, with 13 bases in between. This CDR3 is 14 amino acids long. CDR1 and CDR2 (germline): LNHNV, YYDKDF (reference sequence). The CDR3 nucleotides are TGTGCCACCAGGGGGCAGGTCGGGACCGGGGAGCTGTTTTTT. This sequence encodes CATRGQVGTGELFF.

This clone was found once. The CDR3 DNA is TGCGCCAGCAGCCAACTAGCGGCACCCTTCTTTACGCAGTATTTT. This sequence encodes CASSQLAAPFFTQYF. The V and J genes are TRBV4-1 and TRBJ2-3; 7 bases agree with TRBD2. V trimming: 2 bases; J trimming: 8 bases; junction bases outside the gene matches: 10. Germline values: CDR1 MGHRA, CDR2 YSYEKL. The CDR3 runs to 15 residues.

The chain recombines TRBV11-2 with TRBJ1-5; TRBD1 agrees at 7 bases. The CDR3 has 14 residues. Germline values: CDR1 SGHAT, CDR2 FQNNGV. With V trimmed by 5 bases and J by 8 bases, 9 bases remained unmatched. The CDR3 DNA follows: TGTGCCAGCAGCGTTGACAGGGAGAAGGAGCCCCAGCATTTT. It codes for CASSVDREKEPQHF.

The chain joins TRBV5-4 to TRBJ2-5; 9 bases align to TRBD1. Trimming cost V 4 bases and J 4 bases; bases outside gene matches: 8. This CDR3 spans 15 amino acids. Per the germline V gene, CDR1 is SGHNT and CDR2 is YYREEE (reference sequence). The CDR3 DNA follows: TGTGCCAGCAGCGCACAGGGGGCGTCCCGAGAGACCCAGTACTTC. Translating gives CASSAQGASRETQYF. Variable domain in full (rest from reference TRBV5-4 and TRBJ2-5): ETGVTQSPTHLIKTRGQQVTLRCSSQSGHNTVSWYQQALGQGPQFIFQYYREEENGRGNFPPRFSGLQFPNYSSELNVNALELDDSALYLCASSAQGASRETQYFGPGTRLLVL.

The genes are TRBV23-1 and TRBJ2-1; 8 nucleotides line up with TRBD2. TRBV23-1 is flagged as an ORF with uncertain function. The trim removed 0 bases at V and 5 bases at J, leaving 6 bases unmatched. The CDR3 runs to 16 residues. The CDR3 protein is CASSQSEGTSDNEQFF. The CDR3 nucleotides read TGCGCCAGCAGTCAATCGGAAGGGACTAGTGACAATGAGCAGTTCTTC.

J is TRBJ2-4 and V is TRBV27, with 7 positions matching TRBD1. With V trimmed by 5 bases and J by 4 bases, 5 bases remained unmatched. Germline assignment: CDR1 MNHEY and CDR2 SMNVEV (reference sequence). The CDR3 has 14 residues. The CDR3 reads CASSRSQGKNIQYF. Here the CDR3 DNA reads TGTGCCAGCAGTAGATCACAGGGGAAAAACATTCAGTACTTC.

The chain uses TRBV5-6 and TRBJ1-5; TRBD1 aligns across 7 bases. Germline CDR1 and CDR2: SGHDT and YYEEEE. V shed 3 bases and J 7 bases; nucleotides not matched to a gene: 10. This CDR3 contains 15 residues. CDR3 region: CASSSSRQGGQPQHF. The CDR3 DNA reads as TGTGCCAGCAGCTCCAGTCGACAGGGCGGACAGCCCCAGCATTTT.

This rearrangement joins TRBV16 to TRBJ2-2; TRBD1 is a possible D gene (6 bases). Germline V gene data show CDR1 as KGHSY and CDR2 as FQNENV. The CDR3 covers 16 residues. The V gene lost 4 bases and the J gene lost 2 bases, with 14 bases spanning the gap. The CDR3 is CASSLKDSFNTGELFF. The CDR3 DNA reads as TGTGCCAGCAGCCTGAAGGACAGTTTCAACACCGGGGAGCTGTTTTTT.

V and J are TRBV15 and TRBJ1-1; the match to TRBD1 covers 9 bases. Per germline, CDR1 LNHNV and CDR2 YYDKDF (reference sequence). The CDR3 covers 17 residues. V shed 4 bases, J shed 4 bases, and the junction held 13 bases outside the gene matches. The CDR3 DNA sequence: TGTGCCACCAGCACACCGCCCGGGACAGGGTTGGTCACTGAAGCTTTCTTT. The encoded protein is CATSTPPGTGLVTEAFF.

V gene TRBV15 combines with J gene TRBJ2-3, with D uncertain. Germline V gene lookup returns CDR1 LNHNV and CDR2 YYDKDF (reference sequence). The CDR3 totals 13 residues. The germline V and J ends were trimmed by 7 bases and 3 bases, with 11 bases remaining between them. CDR3 loop: CATTPKSTDTQYF. For the CDR3, the DNA is TGTGCCACCACACCTAAATCGACAGATACGCAGTATTTT.

V is TRBV20-1 and J is TRBJ1-1, with 7 positions matching TRBD1. The germline V gene has CDR1 DFQATT and CDR2 SNEGSKA (reference sequence). The CDR3 length is 11 residues. The ends lost 3 bases at V and 11 bases at J; junction bases unmatched: 6. CDR3 nucleotides: TGCAGTGCTAGTAGGGGGCTGGGGGCTTTCTTT. Protein: CSASRGLGAFF.